This passage covers 4 T cell receptor beta chains from one sample sequenced in a study of cytotoxic CD8 clonotypes in ibrutinib-treated CLL. Measured with immunoSEQ multiplex PCR; TCRdb has only the in-frame clones, and not every one. Among some 46,000 clones listed, approximately 74% were seen once. The sequences come from PBMCs, collected after 12 months of ibrutinib treatment. The receptor source for this set is a human donor with chronic lymphocytic leukemia.

This clone was counted only a few times. The rearrangement joins TRBV19 to TRBJ1-5; a possible D gene is TRBD1 (5 bases). This CDR3 spans 13 amino acids. The V end lost 1 base, the J end lost 5 bases, and 6 bases lay between the germline ends. Looked up from germline, CDR1 is LNHDA and CDR2 is SQIVND (reference sequence). The DNA for the CDR3 is TGTGCCAGTAGTATAGCGGGGGATCAGCCCCAGCATTTT. It translates to CASSIAGDQPQHF.

V usage is TRBV7-2 and J usage is TRBJ2-5, with 15 bases identical to TRBD2. CDR3 length: 16 amino acids. Trimming took 5 bases from V and 5 from J; bases not matched to a gene: 6. Germline V gives CDR1 SGHTA, CDR2 FQGNSA. The CDR3 sequence: CASSPRTSGRGETQYF. Written as DNA, the CDR3 is TGTGCCAGCAGCCCCAGGACTAGCGGGAGGGGTGAGACCCAGTACTTC.

The V and J genes are TRBV12-5 and TRBJ1-2; D not resolved. The V and J ends lost 1 base and 9 bases respectively, with 12 bases between them. The CDR3 runs to 13 residues. CDR1 and CDR2 (germline): LGHNT, FRNRAP. This CDR3 is CASGLEQKISYTF. The DNA of the CDR3 is TGTGCTAGTGGTTTGGAACAGAAAATCAGCTACACCTTC.

This chain links TRBV5-1 with TRBJ2-1, with D unresolved. The CDR3 is 12 residues long. Germline V gene sequence: CDR1 SGHRS, CDR2 YFSETQ. Trimming removed 4 bases at V and 8 bases at J, with 10 bases between. DNA for the CDR3: TGCGCCAGCAGCCCGACTGGCGATGAGCAGTTCTTC. Translated: CASSPTGDEQFF.